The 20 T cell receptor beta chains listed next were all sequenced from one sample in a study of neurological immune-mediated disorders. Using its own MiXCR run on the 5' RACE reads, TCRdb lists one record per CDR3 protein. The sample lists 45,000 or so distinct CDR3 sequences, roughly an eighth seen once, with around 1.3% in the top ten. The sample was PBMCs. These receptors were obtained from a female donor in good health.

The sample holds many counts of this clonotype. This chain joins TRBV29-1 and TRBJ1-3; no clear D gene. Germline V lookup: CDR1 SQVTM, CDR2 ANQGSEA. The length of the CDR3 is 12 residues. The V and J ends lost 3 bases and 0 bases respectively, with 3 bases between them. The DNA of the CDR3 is TGCAGCGTTGACAGCTCTGGAAACACCATATATTTT. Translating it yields CSVDSSGNTIYF.

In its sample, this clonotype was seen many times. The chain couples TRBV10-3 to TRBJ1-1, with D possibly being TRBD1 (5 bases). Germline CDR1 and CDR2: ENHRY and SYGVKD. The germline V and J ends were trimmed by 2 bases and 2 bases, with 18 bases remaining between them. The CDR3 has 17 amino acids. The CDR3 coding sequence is TGTGCCATCAGTGAGGGGGGGAGCCGACAGCTTAACACTGAAGCTTTCTTT. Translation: CAISEGGSRQLNTEAFF.

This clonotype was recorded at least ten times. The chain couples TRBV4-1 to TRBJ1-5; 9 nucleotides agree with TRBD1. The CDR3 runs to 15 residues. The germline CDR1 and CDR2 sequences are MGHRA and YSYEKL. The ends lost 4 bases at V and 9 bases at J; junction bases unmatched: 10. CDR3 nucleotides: TGCGCCAGCAGCCCAGGGGACAGGGACCCAGCGCCCCAGCATTTT. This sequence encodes CASSPGDRDPAPQHF.

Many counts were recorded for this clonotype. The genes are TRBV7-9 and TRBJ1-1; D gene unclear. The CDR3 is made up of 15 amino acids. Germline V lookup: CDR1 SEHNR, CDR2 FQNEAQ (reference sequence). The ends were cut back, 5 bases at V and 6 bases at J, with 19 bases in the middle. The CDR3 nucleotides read TGTGCCAGCAGCCTATACTCGTCTCGGAGGCCTGAAGCTTTCTTT. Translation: CASSLYSSRRPEAFF.

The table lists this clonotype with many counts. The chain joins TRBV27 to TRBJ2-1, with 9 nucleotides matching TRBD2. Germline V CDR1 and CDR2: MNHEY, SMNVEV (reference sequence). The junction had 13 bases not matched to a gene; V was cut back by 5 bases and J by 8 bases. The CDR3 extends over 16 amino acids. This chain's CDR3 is CASSTYPGLAGDEQFF. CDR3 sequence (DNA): TGTGCCAGCAGTACCTATCCGGGACTAGCAGGCGATGAGCAGTTCTTC.

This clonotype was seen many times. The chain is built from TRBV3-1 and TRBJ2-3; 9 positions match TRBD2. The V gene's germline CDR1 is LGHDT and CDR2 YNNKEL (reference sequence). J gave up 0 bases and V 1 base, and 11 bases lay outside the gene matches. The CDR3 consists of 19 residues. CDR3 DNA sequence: TGTGCCAGCAGCCAAGCGGGCCGACTAGCGGTTTCTAGCACAGATACGCAGTATTTT. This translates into CASSQAGRLAVSSTDTQYF.

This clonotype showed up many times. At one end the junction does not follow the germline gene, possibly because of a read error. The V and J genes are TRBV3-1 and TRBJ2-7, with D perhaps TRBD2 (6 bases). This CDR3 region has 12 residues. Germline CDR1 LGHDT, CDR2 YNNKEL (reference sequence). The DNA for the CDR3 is TGTGCCAGCAGCCCACCGTCGGGACTCATTATCTTC. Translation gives CASSPPSGLIIF.

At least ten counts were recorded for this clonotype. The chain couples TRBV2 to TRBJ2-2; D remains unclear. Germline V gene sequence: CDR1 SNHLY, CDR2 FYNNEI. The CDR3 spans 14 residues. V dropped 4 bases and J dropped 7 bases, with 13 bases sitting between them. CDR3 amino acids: CASSVIRVVGELFF. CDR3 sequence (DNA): TGTGCCAGCAGTGTGATCCGGGTGGTCGGGGAGCTGTTTTTT.

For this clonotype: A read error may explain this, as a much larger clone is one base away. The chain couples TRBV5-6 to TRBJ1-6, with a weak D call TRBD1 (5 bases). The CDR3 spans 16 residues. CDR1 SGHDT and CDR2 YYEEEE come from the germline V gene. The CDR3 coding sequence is TGTGCCAGCAGCCTTAGAACAAGGGGCACGAATTCACACCTCCACTTT. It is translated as CASSLRTRGTNSHLHF.

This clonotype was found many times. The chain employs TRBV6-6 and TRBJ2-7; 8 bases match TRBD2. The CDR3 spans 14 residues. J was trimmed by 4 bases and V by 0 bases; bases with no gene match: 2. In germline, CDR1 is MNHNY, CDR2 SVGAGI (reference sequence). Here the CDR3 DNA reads TGTGCCAGCAGTTACTCGACGGGAGGGTACGAGCAGTACTTC. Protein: CASSYSTGGYEQYF.

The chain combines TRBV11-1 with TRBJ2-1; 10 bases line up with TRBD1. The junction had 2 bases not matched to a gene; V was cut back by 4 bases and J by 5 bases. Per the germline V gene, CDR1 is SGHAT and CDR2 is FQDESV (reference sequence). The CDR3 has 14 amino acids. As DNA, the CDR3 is TGTGCCAGCAGCTCGGGACAGGGGAACAATGAGCAGTTCTTC. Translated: CASSSGQGNNEQFF.

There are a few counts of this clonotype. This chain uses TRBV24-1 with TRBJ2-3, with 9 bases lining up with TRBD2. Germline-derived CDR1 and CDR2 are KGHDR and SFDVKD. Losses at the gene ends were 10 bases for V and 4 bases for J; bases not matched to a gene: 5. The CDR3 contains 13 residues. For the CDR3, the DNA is TGTGCCACTAGCGGGAGTGAACCAGATACGCAGTATTTT. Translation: CATSGSEPDTQYF.

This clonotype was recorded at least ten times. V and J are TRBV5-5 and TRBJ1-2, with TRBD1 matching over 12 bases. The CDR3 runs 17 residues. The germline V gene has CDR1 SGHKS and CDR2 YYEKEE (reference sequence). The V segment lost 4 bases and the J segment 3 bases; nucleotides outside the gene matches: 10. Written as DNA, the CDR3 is TGTGCCAGCAGCGAAACTCCGGGACAGGGGGCATACTATGGCTACACCTTC. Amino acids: CASSETPGQGAYYGYTF.

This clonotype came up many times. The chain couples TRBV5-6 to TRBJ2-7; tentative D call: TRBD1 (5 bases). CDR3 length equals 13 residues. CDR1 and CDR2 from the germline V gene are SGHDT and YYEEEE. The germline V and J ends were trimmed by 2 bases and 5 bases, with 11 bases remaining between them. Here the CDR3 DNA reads TGTGCCAGCAGCTTTCGGACAACAGACGAGCAGTACTTC. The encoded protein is CASSFRTTDEQYF. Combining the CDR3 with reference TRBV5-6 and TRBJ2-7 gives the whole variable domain DAGVTQSPTHLIKTRGQQVTLRCSPKSGHDTVSWYQQALGQGPQFIFQYYEEEERQRGNFPDRFSGHQFPNYSSELNVNALLLGDSALYLCASSFRTTDEQYFGPGTRLTVT.

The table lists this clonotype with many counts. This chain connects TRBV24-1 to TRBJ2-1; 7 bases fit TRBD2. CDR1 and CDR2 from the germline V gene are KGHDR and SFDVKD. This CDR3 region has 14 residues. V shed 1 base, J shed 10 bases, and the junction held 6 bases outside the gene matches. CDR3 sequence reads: CATSDLREGREQFF. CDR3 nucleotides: TGTGCCACCAGTGATTTAAGGGAGGGAAGAGAGCAGTTCTTC.

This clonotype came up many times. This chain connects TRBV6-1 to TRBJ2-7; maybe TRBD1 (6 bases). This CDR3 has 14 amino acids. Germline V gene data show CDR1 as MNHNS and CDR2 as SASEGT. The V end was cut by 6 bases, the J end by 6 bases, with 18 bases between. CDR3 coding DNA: TGTGCCAGCAGCACCGCGCCAGGGGTTAGCGAGCAGTACTTC. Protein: CASSTAPGVSEQYF.

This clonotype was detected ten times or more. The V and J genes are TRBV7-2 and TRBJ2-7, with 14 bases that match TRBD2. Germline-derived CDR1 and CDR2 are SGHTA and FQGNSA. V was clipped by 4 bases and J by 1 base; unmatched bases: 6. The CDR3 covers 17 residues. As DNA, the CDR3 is TGTGCCAGCAGCTCAGGACTAGCGGGAGGCAAGTCCTACGAGCAGTACTTC. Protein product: CASSSGLAGGKSYEQYF.

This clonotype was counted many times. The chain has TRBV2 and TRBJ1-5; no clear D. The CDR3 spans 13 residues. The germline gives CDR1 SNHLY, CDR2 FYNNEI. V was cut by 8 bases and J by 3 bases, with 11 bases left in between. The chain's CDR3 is CASRHNLNQPQHF. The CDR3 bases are TGTGCCAGCCGTCACAACCTCAATCAGCCCCAGCATTTT.

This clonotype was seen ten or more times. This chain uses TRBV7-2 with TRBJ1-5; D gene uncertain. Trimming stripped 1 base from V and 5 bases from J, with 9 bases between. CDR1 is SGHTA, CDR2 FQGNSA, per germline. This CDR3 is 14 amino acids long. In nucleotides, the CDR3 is TGTGCCAGCAGCTTAGATAAGGGCTATCAGCCCCAGCATTTT. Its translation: CASSLDKGYQPQHF.

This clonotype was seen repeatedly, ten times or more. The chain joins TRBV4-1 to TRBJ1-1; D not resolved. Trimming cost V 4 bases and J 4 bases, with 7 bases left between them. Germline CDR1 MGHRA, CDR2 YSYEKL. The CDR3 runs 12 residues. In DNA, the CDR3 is TGCGCCAGCAGCCCTCCGTCCACTGAAGCTTTCTTT. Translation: CASSPPSTEAFF.